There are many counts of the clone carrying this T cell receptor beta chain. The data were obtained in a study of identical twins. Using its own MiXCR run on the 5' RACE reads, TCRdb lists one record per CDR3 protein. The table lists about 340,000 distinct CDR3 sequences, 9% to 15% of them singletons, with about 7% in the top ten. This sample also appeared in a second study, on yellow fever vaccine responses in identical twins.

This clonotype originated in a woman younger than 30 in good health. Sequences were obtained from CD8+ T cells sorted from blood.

In nucleotides, the CDR3 is TGTGCCAGCAGTCCGGGACAGGGTTACACTGAAGCTTTCTTT. Translated: CASSPGQGYTEAFF. V and J are TRBV12-3 or TRBV12-4 and TRBJ1-1; 9 nucleotides align to TRBD1. This CDR3 has 14 amino acids. The ends lost 5 bases at V and 3 bases at J; junction bases unmatched: 4.